This T cell receptor beta chain derives from a study of CD8 T cells in Susac syndrome. Sequencing of TCR beta, carried out with a high-throughput approach, was applied to CD8+ and CD4+ T cells from the blood. Each multiple sclerosis control was a treatment-naive patient with relapsing-remitting disease that was either stable or active. TEMRA cells underwent FACS enrichment and CD8+ and CD4+ T cells underwent negative isolation. The germline V gene encodes CDR1 DFQATT and CDR2 SNEGSKA (reference sequence). The ends were cut back, 4 bases at V and 6 bases at J, with 22 bases in the middle. The CDR3 consists of 16 residues. The RNA, roughly 0.5 to 1 ug, was put through reverse transcription using random hexamers. TCR beta CDR3 was amplified by immunoSEQ covering 54 Vbeta and 13 Jbeta. TCRdb called the immunoSEQ multiplex PCR reads again in MiXCR, with one record for every CDR3 protein. The sample yields about 150,000 distinct CDR3 sequences, roughly 95% seen once.

The sequence was collected from a human donor with multiple sclerosis. The source material was CD8+ T cells from PBMCs. The chain has TRBV20-1 and TRBJ2-1; maybe TRBD2 (5 bases). CDR3 nucleotides: TGCAGTGCTACCCCCGTAGGGAGTATTGCGGGCAATGAGCAGTTCTTC. This translates into CSATPVGSIAGNEQFF.